This paragraph reports one TCR beta chain. Per germline, CDR1 MGHRA and CDR2 YSYEKL. Trimming removed 0 bases at V and 3 bases at J, with 15 bases between. The CDR3 spans 16 residues. The data are from a study of blood T cell repertoires in COVID-19. About the research overall: Donors in the United States, Italy and Spain gave samples during acute or convalescent COVID-19. In each case, the material was cDNA or gDNA derived from T cells, B-cell-depleted T cells, or PBMCs.

Researchers sorted participants into cohorts using their self-reported clinical history. Cohort 3 donors were reported recovered after two negative PCRs, clearance, or symptom resolution. The protocol was immunoSEQ multiplex PCR, while the TCRdb copy is restricted to in-frame clones and leaves out a portion. The sample shows about 250,000 clones, 70% to 90% of them seen only once. The TCR comes from a man aged 35-49 years who had recovered from COVID-19. This chain joins TRBV4-1 and TRBJ2-7, with D possibly TRBD2 on 6 matching bases. The sample was PBMCs or T cells enriched from blood (not recorded which). Written as DNA, the CDR3 is TGCGCCAGCAGCCAAGATCCGGGCGGGACGGACTACGAGCAGTACTTC. It specifies CASSQDPGGTDYEQYF.